This TCR beta chain was observed in a study of blood T cells in healthy people across ages. Each individual donor underwent a draw of ten milliliters of peripheral blood. The authors ran a second PCR of roughly 6 to 11 cycles using a sample-barcoded 5' primer and a J-beta primer mix. TCRdb reprocessed the 5' RACE reads via MiXCR and lists one record per CDR3 protein. The sample includes under 1,100,000 distinct CDR3 sequences, 20% to 25% of them seen just once. The CDR3 extends over 14 amino acids. V gave up 3 bases and J gave up 11 bases, with 19 bases separating them. Looked up from germline, CDR1 is MNHEY and CDR2 is SMNVEV (reference sequence). These data were likewise used in another study, on T cells of mothers and their children. That work adds: cDNA synthesis used all extracted RNA, 1.5 ug per 15 ul. Per child, some 3 million TCR beta CDR3 reads were obtained, against over 10 million per mother.

The source of this sequence is a girl aged 2-10 years in good health. Sequenced sample: blood. This chain connects TRBV27 to TRBJ2-5; maybe TRBD1 (5 bases). CDR3 protein: CASSLAGYPYGQYF. Here the CDR3 DNA reads TGTGCCAGCAGTTTGGCAGGGTATCCCTACGGGCAGTACTTC.